The entry below gives a single TCR beta chain sequence along with its context. Stated time point: week 3, after first cycle of checkpoint inhibitor. No patient had earlier systemic cancer treatment, concurrent immunosuppressants, or another active cancer. The data are from a study of blood T cell dynamics during melanoma immunotherapy. The repertoire was sequenced with immunoSEQ multiplex PCR; TCRdb's copy has only in-frame clones and lacks some. The sample holds around 20,000 clones; 87% are singletons and the top ten take 7% to 8%. The length of the CDR3 is 16 residues. Germline-derived CDR1 and CDR2 are SGHAT and FQNNGV. Unmatched junction bases numbered 8, after V lost 1 base and J lost 12 bases.

The V and J genes are TRBV11-2 and TRBJ2-1; 14 bases fit TRBD2. The sample in question was blood, obtained from a patient treated with checkpoint blockade. This TCR was recovered from a human donor with melanoma. CDR3: CASSLVKGTSGRPQFF. CDR3 nucleotides: TGTGCCAGCAGCTTAGTTAAAGGGACTAGCGGGAGACCGCAGTTCTTC.